These 26 T cell receptor beta chains originate from one sample sequenced in a study of T cell responses to AZD1222 COVID-19 vaccine (dated by TCRdb to the early 2020s). The library was built by means of the immunoSEQ multiplex PCR assay. Held by TCRdb, this immuneACCESS table contains in-frame sequences only and omits some clones. Under half of the omission traces to an unresolved V gene where checked; the cause of the rest is unknown. For this sample the table gives roughly 100,000 clones, of which around nine tenths were detected only once. The ten most abundant clones make up about 9.7% of the sample. Explained via the paper, the time point label denotes: baseline before first vaccination. The sequences come from peripheral blood, collected on day 0 of AZD1222 vaccination. The receptors stem from an adult in good health.

J is TRBJ2-3 and V is TRBV4-1; D is undetermined. Germline V gene sequence: CDR1 MGHRA, CDR2 YSYEKL. Trimming left V 1 base short and J 0 bases short, with 11 bases between. The length of the CDR3 is 16 residues. The CDR3: CASSQGWRSSTDTQYF. CDR3 sequence (DNA): TGCGCCAGCAGCCAAGGATGGCGGAGTAGCACAGATACGCAGTATTTT.

The chain employs TRBV10-3 and TRBJ2-2; no reliable D call. The CDR3 is made up of 13 amino acids. Germline V gene data show CDR1 as ENHRY and CDR2 as SYGVKD. With 1 base removed from V and 1 base from J, the gap between germline ends came to 1 base. As DNA, the CDR3 is TGTGCCATCAGTGAGTGGAACACCGGGGAGCTGTTTTTT. The encoded protein is CAISEWNTGELFF.

The rearrangement joins TRBV6-5 to TRBJ1-6; no clear D. Trimming cost V 0 bases and J 10 bases, with 13 bases left between them. CDR1 and CDR2 from the germline V gene are MNHEY and SVGAGI. The CDR3 is 15 residues long. The chain's CDR3 is CASSYSAAKRSPLHF. The CDR3 nucleotides read TGTGCCAGCAGTTACTCGGCAGCCAAACGGTCACCCCTCCACTTT.

The chain has TRBV4-1 and TRBJ1-1, with 7 bases identical to TRBD1. This CDR3 region has 15 residues. Trimming cost V 3 bases and J 2 bases; bases outside gene matches: 6. The germline gives CDR1 MGHRA, CDR2 YSYEKL. The CDR3 protein is CASSHGGGGNTEAFF. CDR3 nucleotides: TGCGCCAGCAGCCACGGGGGAGGGGGCAACACTGAAGCTTTCTTT.

V and J are TRBV5-1 and TRBJ2-5; maybe TRBD1 (6 bases). The length of the CDR3 is 16 residues. Germline CDR1 SGHRS, CDR2 YFSETQ. V was cut by 2 bases and J by 4 bases, with 18 bases left in between. The CDR3 spells CASSFGAGVFRETQYF. CDR3 bases: TGCGCCAGCAGCTTCGGGGCAGGGGTTTTTAGAGAGACCCAGTACTTC.

The chain links TRBV9 to TRBJ1-3; no clear D. Trimming took 3 bases from V and 0 from J, leaving 10 bases between them. Germline lookup yields CDR1 SGDLS and CDR2 YYNGEE. The length of the CDR3 is 15 residues. The CDR3 nucleotides are TGTGCCAGCAGCGCAAGACCGGACTCTGGAAACACCATATATTTT. It translates to CASSARPDSGNTIYF.

The chain uses TRBV27 and TRBJ2-1; TRBD2 agrees at 13 bases. Germline values: CDR1 MNHEY, CDR2 SMNVEV (reference sequence). V was pared by 5 bases and J by 6 bases, with 7 bases of the junction left unmatched. The CDR3 spans 16 residues. CDR3 region: CASSMGLAGRSNEQFF. CDR3 nucleotide sequence: TGTGCCAGCAGTATGGGACTAGCGGGAAGGAGCAATGAGCAGTTCTTC.

The genes are TRBV7-9 and TRBJ2-7; TRBD2 agrees at 15 bases. After removal of 6 bases from V and 5 bases from J, the junction contained 8 bases not matched to a gene. Germline lookup yields CDR1 SEHNR and CDR2 FQNEAQ (reference sequence). The CDR3 is made up of 16 amino acids. CDR3 coding DNA: TGTGCCAGCAGATCGGGACTAGCGGGGGGCTTGGACGAGCAGTACTTC. Translation gives CASRSGLAGGLDEQYF.

The CDR3 here is CASRLISWFPSSYNEQFF. The CDR3 nucleotides are TGTGCAAGTCGCTTAATTAGCTGGTTCCCCAGCTCCTACAATGAGCAGTTCTTC. The gene calls are TRBV12-2 and TRBJ2-1; TRBD2, the table's D call, lacks a check against the DNA. TRBV12-2 is listed as a pseudogene. The CDR3 loop spans 18 amino acids.

The chain combines TRBV2 with TRBJ2-7, with D maybe TRBD1 (6 bases). Trimming stripped 0 bases from V and 2 bases from J, with 8 bases between. Germline V gene sequence: CDR1 SNHLY, CDR2 FYNNEI. The CDR3 has 14 residues. The CDR3 region is CASSEAGHTYEQYF. The CDR3 coding sequence is TGTGCCAGCAGTGAAGCGGGACATACCTACGAGCAGTACTTC.

The chain uses TRBV6-5 and TRBJ1-1; 7 nucleotides line up with TRBD1. This CDR3 region has 14 residues. Germline V lookup: CDR1 MNHEY, CDR2 SVGAGI. V was clipped by 6 bases and J by 5 bases; unmatched bases: 9. The CDR3, as DNA: TGTGCCAGCAGCCTGACTACAGGGGAGACTGAAGCTTTCTTT. Its protein is CASSLTTGETEAFF.

This chain uses TRBV5-4 with TRBJ2-3; 10 nucleotides line up with TRBD2. Germline V gives CDR1 SGHNT, CDR2 YYREEE (reference sequence). The CDR3 contains 15 residues. V shed 5 bases, J shed 1 base, and the junction held 4 bases outside the gene matches. CDR3 protein: CASSTGTSGTDTQYF. CDR3 sequence (DNA): TGTGCCAGCAGTACCGGGACTAGCGGCACAGATACGCAGTATTTT.

The rearrangement links TRBV28 to TRBJ2-7; D gene ambiguous. This CDR3 is built from 12 residues. The germline V gene has CDR1 MDHEN and CDR2 SYDVKM. V lost 3 bases, J lost 6 bases, and 9 bases lay in between. CDR3 nucleotides: TGTGCCAGCAGTTTGCCAGCCCGCGAGCAGTACTTC. Amino acids: CASSLPAREQYF.

The chain is built from TRBV28 and TRBJ1-5, with D unresolved. The germline V and J ends were trimmed by 3 bases and 7 bases, with 4 bases remaining between them. CDR1 is MDHEN, CDR2 SYDVKM, per germline. CDR3 length: 11 amino acids. The CDR3 DNA reads as TGTGCCAGCAGTTTTAACCAGCCCCAGCATTTT. Protein product: CASSFNQPQHF.

The chain carries TRBV30 and TRBJ1-2; D gene ambiguous. Germline assignment: CDR1 GTSNPN and CDR2 SVGIG (reference sequence). This CDR3 is 13 amino acids long. Trimming removed 5 bases from V and 3 bases from J, with 13 bases in between. The CDR3 region is CAWGLGRDYGYTF. In DNA, the CDR3 is TGTGCCTGGGGTTTGGGCCGCGACTATGGCTACACCTTC. The variable domain in full, completed from reference TRBV30 and TRBJ1-2, reads SQTIHQWPATLVQPVGSPLSLECTVEGTSNPNLYWYRQAAGRGLQLLFYSVGIGQISSEVPQNLSASRPQDRQFILSSKKLLLSDSGFYLCAWGLGRDYGYTFGSGTRLTVV.

The gene calls are TRBV13 and TRBJ2-1; D gene unclear. From germline, CDR1 is PRHDT and CDR2 FYEKMQ (reference sequence). Trimming removed 5 bases at V and 5 bases at J, with 16 bases between. There are 15 residues in the CDR3. DNA of the CDR3: TGTGCCAGCAGCCCCCCGGGCCTCGCCCACAATGAGCAGTTCTTC. Its translation is CASSPPGLAHNEQFF.

The CDR3 loop reads CASSPLAGRTGELFF. As DNA, the CDR3 is TGCGCCAGCAGCCCGCTAGCGGGAAGGACCGGGGAGCTGTTTTTT. The J gene is TRBJ2-2, the V gene TRBV5-1; TRBD2 aligns across 9 bases. With 4 bases clipped from V and 5 bases from J, the junction kept 6 bases outside the gene matches. CDR3 size: 15 residues. The germline V gene has CDR1 SGHRS and CDR2 YFSETQ.

The CDR3 loop is CASSYLAPFGTEAFF. CDR3 bases: TGTGCCAGCAGTTACCTGGCACCCTTTGGGACTGAAGCTTTCTTT. The chain uses TRBV6-5 and TRBJ1-1, with D hard to call. The CDR3 runs to 15 residues. Per germline, CDR1 MNHEY and CDR2 SVGAGI. V was trimmed by 2 bases and J by 5 bases, leaving 15 bases between them.

The chain uses TRBV6-5 and TRBJ2-7; TRBD2 is a possible D gene (5 bases). This CDR3 is 14 amino acids long. Trimming took off 6 bases at V and 0 bases at J, with 12 bases between the two ends. Germline V gene lookup returns CDR1 MNHEY and CDR2 SVGAGI. CDR3 protein: CASSQDWYSYEQYF. DNA for the CDR3: TGTGCCAGCAGCCAGGACTGGTACTCCTACGAGCAGTACTTC.

This CDR3 is CAISGRGQGSFEQFF. The CDR3, as DNA: TGTGCCATCAGCGGCAGAGGACAGGGGTCGTTTGAGCAGTTCTTC. The chain is built from TRBV10-3 and TRBJ2-1; 9 nucleotides line up with TRBD1. The germline CDR1 and CDR2 sequences are ENHRY and SYGVKD. This CDR3 is built from 15 residues. V was clipped by 6 bases and J by 9 bases; unmatched bases: 12.

V gene TRBV7-9 combines with J gene TRBJ1-4; a possible D gene is TRBD1 (5 bases). The CDR3 contains 12 residues. The V and J ends lost 7 bases and 6 bases respectively, with 9 bases between them. CDR1 and CDR2 (germline): SEHNR, FQNEAQ (reference sequence). The CDR3 loop is CASMGRDEKLFF. DNA of the CDR3: TGTGCCAGCATGGGGCGGGATGAAAAACTGTTTTTT.

V usage is TRBV13 and J usage is TRBJ1-4, with D maybe TRBD1 (5 bases). This CDR3 region has 13 residues. Germline CDR1 PRHDT, CDR2 FYEKMQ (reference sequence). V lost 4 bases, J lost 6 bases, and 9 bases lay in between. The CDR3 protein is CASSSLGHEKLFF. The DNA for the CDR3 is TGTGCCAGCAGCTCCCTGGGGCATGAAAAACTGTTTTTT.

The gene calls are TRBV3-1 (or the pseudogene TRBV3-2) and TRBJ2-3; D unresolved. Germline loops: CDR1 LGHDT, CDR2 YNNKEL (reference sequence). The V gene lost 1 base and the J gene lost 5 bases, with 1 base spanning the gap. The CDR3 spans 11 residues. The CDR3 here is CASSQGDTQYF. CDR3 bases: TGTGCCAGCAGCCAAGGAGATACGCAGTATTTT.

The J gene is TRBJ2-1, the V gene TRBV2; D is ambiguous. CDR1 is SNHLY, CDR2 FYNNEI, per germline. V lost 3 bases to trimming and J lost 10 bases, with 10 bases between them. The CDR3 spans 12 residues. CDR3 in amino acids: CASSDTLSEQFF. The DNA for the CDR3 is TGTGCCAGCAGTGACACTTTAAGCGAGCAGTTCTTC.

The chain joins TRBV9 to TRBJ1-1; 9 bases are shared with TRBD1. Germline CDR1 and CDR2: SGDLS and YYNGEE. CDR3 size: 14 residues. V dropped 2 bases and J dropped 5; count of bases not matched to a gene: 4. The CDR3, as DNA: TGTGCCAGCAGCGTTCGACAGGGGGAAACTGAAGCTTTCTTT. Protein: CASSVRQGETEAFF.

The chain employs TRBV7-2 and TRBJ1-1, with D hard to call. CDR1 and CDR2 (germline): SGHTA, FQGNSA. The CDR3 totals 15 residues. The V gene lost 1 base and the J gene lost 0 bases, with 9 bases spanning the gap. The chain's CDR3 is CASSLGPGMNTEAFF. DNA of the CDR3: TGTGCCAGCAGCTTAGGGCCCGGAATGAACACTGAAGCTTTCTTT.